What follows is one T cell receptor (beta chain) and its context. Its target is unknown. Trimming at V came to 8 bases and at J to 1 base, leaving 5 bases not matched to a gene. The CDR3 runs 14 residues. Germline V gives CDR1 ENHRY, CDR2 SYGVKD. The data stem from a study of T cell repertoires in cytomegalovirus infection. TCRdb used MiXCR to reprocess the reads, holding one entry per CDR3 protein. The table lists roughly 990,000 distinct CDR3 sequences, 30% to 40% of them singletons. The chain uses TRBV10-3 and TRBJ2-3, with 8 bases fitting TRBD1. The TCR originated in a human donor in good health (CMV status not recorded). Some clones in this sample may be carry-over from other donors' samples. The specimen comprised cultured CD8+ T cells from PBMCs, sampled from culture after CMV antigen stimulation. CDR3 in DNA: TGTGCCATCGCAGGGGGCGCGGGCACAGATACGCAGTATTTT. Translating gives CAIAGGAGTDTQYF.